The clone carrying this T cell receptor beta chain was counted at least ten times. TCRdb reanalysed the PCR reads using MiXCR and keeps one entry per CDR3 protein. The sample holds approximately 590,000 distinct CDR3 sequences, about 25% seen once. The germline V gene encodes CDR1 LGHNA and CDR2 YSLEER. J lost 4 bases, V lost 3 bases, and 8 bases had no gene match. The CDR3 contains 15 residues. This specimen belongs to a study of molecular identifiers for immune sequencing clone quantification. This TCR derives from a human donor in good health. Some libraries in this study had Jurkat cell RNA spiked in. Sequencing was done on a sample of naive CD8+ T cells from blood, with Jurkat cell RNA spiked in. Subset of the sample: FACS-sorted CD8+CD4-CCR7+CD45RA+ naive T cells. The V gene is TRBV4-3, the J gene TRBJ2-7; 8 bases match TRBD1. For the CDR3, the DNA is TGCGCCAGCAGCCACTCCGGGACAGGCGCATACGAGCAGTACTTC. As protein: CASSHSGTGAYEQYF.